These 9 T cell receptor beta chains were all obtained from the same sample, sequenced in a study of cytomegalovirus exposure and HLA in healthy donors. The PCR had 60 Vbeta and 13 Jbeta primers. TCRdb's table, derived via immunoSEQ multiplex PCR, lists solely in-frame clones and lacks some. This table holds roughly 140,000 clones, 60% to 80% found once. The material sequenced was PBMCs. Receptors were obtained from a male donor in good health and CMV-seronegative.

V usage is TRBV11-2 and J usage is TRBJ2-5, with 9 bases that match TRBD2. CDR3 length: 16 residues. V lost 4 bases, J lost 3 bases, and 9 bases stayed unmatched. Germline CDR1 and CDR2: SGHAT and FQNNGV. The CDR3 is CASSSDPAGGKETQYF. CDR3 nucleotide sequence: TGTGCCAGCAGCTCGGATCCAGCGGGGGGAAAAGAGACCCAGTACTTC. Combining the CDR3 with reference TRBV11-2 and TRBJ2-5 gives the whole variable domain EAGVAQSPRYKIIEKRQSVAFWCNPISGHATLYWYQQILGQGPKLLIQFQNNGVVDDSQLPKDRFSAERLKGVDSTLKIQPAKLEDSAVYLCASSSDPAGGKETQYFGPGTRLLVL.

The chain couples TRBV27 to TRBJ2-5; TRBD1 is a possible D gene (5 bases). Judging by the DNA end, TRBJ2-7 fits better; the J call may be wrong. The CDR3 runs to 12 residues. Per germline, CDR1 MNHEY and CDR2 SMNVEV (reference sequence). The DNA of the CDR3 is TGTGCCAGCAGTTTATGGGGCGACGAGCAGTACTTC. It specifies CASSLWGDEQYF.

The rearrangement uses TRBV6-5 and TRBJ2-5; tentatively, D is TRBD1 (6 bases). This CDR3 contains 14 residues. Trimming left V 8 bases short and J 4 bases short, with 17 bases between. The V gene's germline CDR1 is MNHEY and CDR2 SVGAGI. CDR3 DNA sequence: TGTGCCAGCGCACTGCCAGGGACAACAGAGACCCAGTACTTC. It translates to CASALPGTTETQYF.

This clone was seen a single time. This sequence joins TRBV5-1 and TRBJ1-2; tentative D call: TRBD1 (5 bases). Per germline, CDR1 SGHRS and CDR2 YFSETQ. Trimming took 0 bases from V and 7 from J, leaving 10 bases between them. The CDR3 runs 13 residues. The CDR3 loop reads CASSLGAQGGYTF. CDR3 DNA sequence: TGCGCCAGCAGCTTGGGCGCTCAGGGTGGCTACACCTTC.

The V gene is TRBV28, the J gene TRBJ1-5; D perhaps matches TRBD1 (5 bases). Trimming took off 5 bases at V and 4 bases at J, with 21 bases between the two ends. This CDR3 has 17 residues. In germline, CDR1 is MDHEN, CDR2 SYDVKM. This CDR3 is CASSPSSRGSGNQPQHF. The DNA for the CDR3 is TGTGCCAGCAGTCCCTCCTCTCGGGGGTCGGGGAATCAGCCCCAGCATTTT.

This rearrangement joins TRBV4-3 to TRBJ1-1; D ambiguous. The CDR3 runs to 15 residues. The V end was cut by 5 bases, the J end by 5 bases, with 18 bases between. The germline gives CDR1 LGHNA, CDR2 YSLEER. CDR3 protein: CASSAHRQALTEAFF. The DNA of the CDR3 is TGCGCCAGCAGCGCCCACCGGCAGGCGTTGACTGAAGCTTTCTTT.

This clone appeared a few times. V usage is TRBV4-1 and J usage is TRBJ2-1; perhaps TRBD2 as D (5 bases). Germline assignment: CDR1 MGHRA and CDR2 YSYEKL. V was shortened by 0 bases and J by 3 bases, with 9 bases between the two germline ends. This CDR3 is 15 amino acids long. CDR3 sequence reads: CASSQDGSDYNEQFF. DNA for the CDR3: TGCGCCAGCAGCCAAGATGGGAGTGACTACAATGAGCAGTTCTTC.

The chain is built from TRBV19 and TRBJ2-7, with D perhaps matching TRBD1 (6 bases). The germline V and J ends were trimmed by 1 base and 0 bases, with 7 bases remaining between them. The CDR3 has 14 residues. Germline CDR1 is LNHDA and CDR2 is SQIVND (reference sequence). This chain's CDR3 is CASSIARGSYEQYF. The DNA for the CDR3 is TGTGCCAGTAGTATAGCCAGGGGCTCCTACGAGCAGTACTTC.

The chain combines TRBV5-5 with TRBJ1-6, with a possible D match to TRBD1 (6 bases). CDR3 length equals 18 residues. V lost 0 bases to trimming and J lost 6 bases, with 19 bases between them. Germline V lookup: CDR1 SGHKS, CDR2 YYEKEE (reference sequence). CDR3 amino acids: CASSLDSLGAILNSPLHF. Written as DNA, the CDR3 is TGTGCCAGCAGCTTGGACAGTCTGGGGGCGATTCTTAATTCACCCCTCCACTTT.